This TCR beta chain was sequenced during a study of blood T cell repertoires in COVID-19. In the study overall: Italy, Spain and the United States were the sources of the convalescent and acute COVID-19 samples.

Germline V lookup: CDR1 KGHSH, CDR2 LQKENI. This CDR3 contains 16 residues. Trimming cost V 4 bases and J 1 base, with 14 bases left between them. TCRdb's table, derived via immunoSEQ multiplex PCR, lists solely in-frame clones and lacks some. The repertoire holds 95,000 to 150,000 clones, with around 86% as singletons. The source material was peripheral blood. This chain uses TRBV18 with TRBJ1-5; D gene unclear. This TCR derives from a woman in her seventies with acute or convalescent COVID-19. Here the CDR3 DNA reads TGTGCCAGCTCACTCCAGGATCCACCAAGCAATCAGCCCCAGCATTTT. It codes for CASSLQDPPSNQPQHF.